One and the same sample provided the 21 T cell receptor beta chains below, sequenced in a study of T cell repertoires in cytomegalovirus infection. A single record per CDR3 protein comes from TCRdb applying MiXCR to the reads. The sample comprises roughly 140,000 distinct CDR3 sequences, around a quarter of which are singletons, and approximately 11% rests with the top ten. Sequencing used PBMCs. Receptor source: a human donor in good health (CMV status not recorded). Some clones in this sample may be carry-over from other donors' samples.

The V and J genes are TRBV11-2 and TRBJ2-7; D is perhaps TRBD1 or TRBD2 (5 bases each). The V gene's germline CDR1 is SGHAT and CDR2 FQNNGV. V lost 5 bases and J lost 0, with 14 bases in between. The CDR3 is 15 residues long. CDR3 DNA sequence: TGTGCCAGCAGCCCCCAAGGGACCTCCTCCTACGAGCAGTACTTC. Its protein is CASSPQGTSSYEQYF.

The chain recombines TRBV6-1 with TRBJ1-6, with D possibly matching TRBD1 (5 bases). Germline V lookup: CDR1 MNHNS, CDR2 SASEGT. Trimming took 2 bases from V and 9 from J, leaving 11 bases between them. This CDR3 has 14 residues. CDR3 region: CASSERGKTSPLHF. CDR3 in DNA: TGTGCCAGCAGTGAACGGGGGAAGACTTCACCCCTCCACTTT.

This clonotype appeared a few times. The chain has TRBV28 and TRBJ2-2; D might be TRBD1 or TRBD2, each matching 6 bases. V shed 7 bases and J shed 5 bases, with 14 bases lying between them. From germline, CDR1 is MDHEN and CDR2 SYDVKM. CDR3 length: 14 residues. CDR3 in amino acids: CASNHREETGELFF. The DNA for the CDR3 is TGTGCCAGCAATCACAGGGAGGAAACCGGGGAGCTGTTTTTT.

This clonotype was observed a handful of times. The chain combines TRBV7-9 with TRBJ2-2, with D tentatively TRBD2 (5 bases). Deletions cut 7 bases from V and 6 bases from J, with 9 bases between. Germline loops: CDR1 SEHNR, CDR2 FQNEAQ (reference sequence). The CDR3 spans 12 residues. CDR3: CASTGDAGELFF. CDR3 nucleotide sequence: TGTGCCAGCACCGGGGATGCCGGGGAGCTGTTTTTT.

This clonotype appeared a few times. V gene TRBV20-1 combines with J gene TRBJ2-3; TRBD2 aligns across 7 bases. The germline gives CDR1 DFQATT, CDR2 SNEGSKA (reference sequence). The J segment lost 2 bases and the V segment lost 5 bases, leaving 7 bases of the junction unmatched. The CDR3 totals 14 residues. CDR3 nucleotide sequence: TGCAGTGCTGAGCGGGGAAGAACCACAGATACGCAGTATTTT. Translated: CSAERGRTTDTQYF.

Comment on this clonotype: The junction departs from the called germline gene at one end, perhaps through a read error. This chain links TRBV6-2 or TRBV6-3 with TRBJ1-5; D possibly corresponds to TRBD1 (6 bases). Germline CDR1 and CDR2: MNHEY and SVGEGT. This CDR3 contains 13 residues. The CDR3 bases are TGTGCCGGCAGTTTGGGGGCAGGTCAGCCCCAGCATTTT. It is translated as CAGSLGAGQPQHF.

This clonotype was seen more than once but under ten times. The chain couples TRBV28 to TRBJ2-5; 9 nucleotides line up with TRBD2. The germline gives CDR1 MDHEN, CDR2 SYDVKM. The CDR3 runs 15 residues. J was trimmed by 0 bases and V by 2 bases; bases with no gene match: 1. CDR3 protein: CASSLGLAYQETQYF. CDR3 DNA sequence: TGTGCCAGCAGTTTAGGACTAGCGTACCAAGAGACCCAGTACTTC.

This clonotype was seen ten or more times. The V and J genes are TRBV7-8 and TRBJ1-6, with D possibly being TRBD1 (6 bases). The CDR3 covers 12 residues. V was cut by 1 base and J by 11 bases, with 6 bases left in between. Germline values: CDR1 SGHVS, CDR2 FQNEAQ. CDR3 coding DNA: TGTGCCAGCAGCTTAGAGGGGGCACCCCTCCACTTT. Encoded protein: CASSLEGAPLHF.

The chain employs TRBV2 and TRBJ2-4; D not resolved. The CDR3 consists of 15 residues. Germline loops: CDR1 SNHLY, CDR2 FYNNEI. V was pared by 3 bases and J by 0 bases, with 9 bases between. The DNA of the CDR3 is TGTGCCAGCAGTGAGCCCCACCTAGCCAAAAACATTCAGTACTTC. Protein: CASSEPHLAKNIQYF.

In this sample, this clonotype turned up many times. An end of the junction differs from the germline gene, which may be a read error. This chain connects TRBV7-6 to TRBJ1-4; D possibly corresponds to TRBD1 (6 bases). The germline V gene encodes CDR1 SGHVS and CDR2 FNYEAQ. The CDR3 runs to 16 residues. This CDR3 is CASSSGYGTTNEKLFF. CDR3 bases: TGTGCCAGCAGCTCTGGGTATGGGACAACAAATGAAAAACTGTTTTTT.

The chain recombines TRBV25-1 with TRBJ1-6; D unresolved. V lost 3 bases and J lost 8, with 11 bases in between. CDR3 length: 14 amino acids. Germline CDR1 and CDR2: MGHDK and SYGVNS. This chain's CDR3 is CASSEERWDSPLHF. In nucleotides, the CDR3 is TGTGCCAGCAGTGAGGAACGGTGGGATTCACCCCTCCACTTT.

This rearrangement joins TRBV5-4 to TRBJ1-2; D unclear. In germline, CDR1 is SGHNT, CDR2 YYREEE (reference sequence). V lost 0 bases to trimming and J lost 3 bases, with 12 bases between them. The CDR3 runs to 15 residues. The CDR3 loop reads CASSLERLLDYGYTF. Here the CDR3 DNA reads TGTGCCAGCAGCTTGGAACGACTCTTGGACTATGGCTACACCTTC. Looking up the rest from reference TRBV5-4 and TRBJ1-2 gives the full variable domain: ETGVTQSPTHLIKTRGQQVTLRCSSQSGHNTVSWYQQALGQGPQFIFQYYREEENGRGNFPPRFSGLQFPNYSSELNVNALELDDSALYLCASSLERLLDYGYTFGSGTRLTVV.

Worth noting for this clonotype: This may be a read error, as it is one base from a much larger clone. The gene calls are TRBV7-6 and TRBJ2-2; D unresolved. Germline CDR1 reads SGHVS; CDR2 reads FNYEAQ. This CDR3 contains 15 residues. Trimming cost V 1 base and J 7 bases, with 13 bases left between them. CDR3 sequence reads: CASSLVITTRGELFF. CDR3 nucleotide sequence: TGTGCCAGCAGCTTAGTTATAACAACCCGCGGGGAGCTGTTTTTT. The entire variable domain, with the rest obtained from reference TRBV7-6 and TRBJ2-2, is as follows: GAGVSQSPRYKVTKRGQDVALRCDPISGHVSLYWYRQALGQGPEFLTYFNYEAQQDKSGLPNDRFSAERPEGSISTLTIQRTEQRDSAMYRCASSLVITTRGELFFGEGSRLTVL.

This clonotype was found a few times. The chain couples TRBV5-4 to TRBJ2-1; 10 bases are shared with TRBD2. Per germline, CDR1 SGHNT and CDR2 YYREEE (reference sequence). This CDR3 has 16 amino acids. V lost 2 bases to trimming and J lost 3 bases; unmatched junction nucleotides: 5. For the CDR3, the DNA is TGTGCCAGCAGCTTAGGAGCGGGAGGGATCTACAATGAGCAGTTCTTC. Translated, it gives CASSLGAGGIYNEQFF.

The chain carries TRBV7-2 and TRBJ2-5; 9 bases agree with TRBD2. J lost 5 bases, V lost 5 bases, and 6 bases had no gene match. CDR1 SGHTA and CDR2 FQGNSA come from the germline V gene. CDR3 length equals 14 residues. CDR3: CASSHSGSDETQYF. The CDR3 DNA reads as TGTGCCAGCAGCCATAGCGGGAGCGATGAGACCCAGTACTTC.

The chain couples TRBV28 to TRBJ1-2, with D maybe TRBD1 (6 bases). The CDR3 is 17 amino acids. Between the trimmed V and J ends, which lost 5 bases and 1 base, there was a span of 20 bases. Germline CDR1 MDHEN, CDR2 SYDVKM. The CDR3 here is CASSPSLRQEHNYGYTF. The CDR3, as DNA: TGTGCCAGCAGTCCCTCCCTACGACAGGAGCATAACTATGGCTACACCTTC.

V is TRBV15 and J is TRBJ2-2; maybe TRBD1 (5 bases). Trimming removed 0 bases from V and 0 bases from J, with 8 bases in between. CDR1 LNHNV and CDR2 YYDKDF come from the germline V gene (reference sequence). This CDR3 spans 16 amino acids. DNA for the CDR3: TGTGCCACCAGCAGAGAAAGGGGTGCGAACACCGGGGAGCTGTTTTTT. Translating it yields CATSRERGANTGELFF.

The chain joins TRBV5-1 to TRBJ2-1, with D hard to call. CDR3 length: 11 residues. Germline assignment: CDR1 SGHRS and CDR2 YFSETQ. The V end was cut by 4 bases, the J end by 6 bases, with 5 bases between. The CDR3 region is CASSNSNEQFF. CDR3 nucleotides: TGCGCCAGCAGCAATAGCAATGAGCAGTTCTTC. The variable domain in full, with the rest retrieved from reference TRBV5-1 and TRBJ2-1, is KAGVTQTPRYLIKTRGQQVTLSCSPISGHRSVSWYQQTPGQGLQFLFEYFSETQRNKGNFPGRFSGRQFSNSRSEMNVSTLELGDSALYLCASSNSNEQFFGPGTRLTVL.

As concerns this clonotype: Being one base from a much bigger clone, this may be a read error. The CDR3 sequence: CASSVHSGSGTDTQNF. The CDR3 DNA reads as TGTGCCAGCAGCGTTCATAGCGGTTCCGGGACAGATACGCAGAATTTT. J is TRBJ2-3 and V is TRBV7-2, with D perhaps matching TRBD1 (7 bases). CDR3 length: 16 amino acids. Germline V gene data show CDR1 as SGHTA and CDR2 as FQGNSA.

This clonotype was seen more than once but under ten times. The chain has TRBV28 and TRBJ2-7; D not certain. The germline gives CDR1 MDHEN, CDR2 SYDVKM. The CDR3 sequence is 13 residues long. Trimming cost V 3 bases and J 5 bases, with 11 bases left between them. The CDR3 nucleotides are TGTGCCAGCAGTTTTAGGCTACTCAACGAGCAGTACTTC. Its protein product is CASSFRLLNEQYF. The variable domain in full, with the rest retrieved from reference TRBV28 and TRBJ2-7, is DVKVTQSSRYLVKRTGEKVFLECVQDMDHENMFWYRQDPGLGLRLIYFSYDVKMKEKGDIPEGYSVSREKKERFSLILESASTNQTSMYLCASSFRLLNEQYFGPGTRLTVT.

The chain combines TRBV19 with TRBJ2-1, with D perhaps given as TRBD1 or TRBD2 (6 bases each). The V end lost 3 bases, the J end lost 8 bases, and 11 bases lay between the germline ends. Germline V gives CDR1 LNHDA, CDR2 SQIVND (reference sequence). This CDR3 spans 13 amino acids. The CDR3 region is CASSIPGADEQFF. The DNA for the CDR3 is TGTGCCAGTAGTATTCCGGGGGCGGATGAGCAGTTCTTC. Together with reference TRBV19 and TRBJ2-1, the CDR3 gives the full variable domain: DGGITQSPKYLFRKEGQNVTLSCEQNLNHDAMYWYRQDPGQGLRLIYYSQIVNDFQKGDIAEGYSVSREKKESFPLTVTSAQKNPTAFYLCASSIPGADEQFFGPGTRLTVL.